What follows describes a single T cell receptor (beta chain). The data were obtained in a study of blood T cell repertoires in COVID-19. Overall study context: The United States, Italy and Spain provided the acute and convalescent COVID-19 samples.

Using immunoSEQ multiplex PCR, the repertoire was profiled, and TCRdb retains in-frame clones only, with some absent. Counted here are about 200,000 clones, around 82% occurring once; the ten biggest clones make up more than 7%. V dropped 5 bases and J dropped 0 bases, with 10 bases sitting between them. Looked up from germline, CDR1 is SGHTA and CDR2 is FQGNSA. The CDR3 covers 14 residues. The sequenced sample was peripheral blood. The chain couples TRBV7-2 to TRBJ1-1, with D possibly TRBD1 on 6 matching bases. The receptor was isolated from a woman in her 70s with acute or convalescent COVID-19. The chain's CDR3 is CASSPRGMNTEAFF. In DNA, the CDR3 is TGTGCCAGCAGCCCCAGGGGAATGAACACTGAAGCTTTCTTT.